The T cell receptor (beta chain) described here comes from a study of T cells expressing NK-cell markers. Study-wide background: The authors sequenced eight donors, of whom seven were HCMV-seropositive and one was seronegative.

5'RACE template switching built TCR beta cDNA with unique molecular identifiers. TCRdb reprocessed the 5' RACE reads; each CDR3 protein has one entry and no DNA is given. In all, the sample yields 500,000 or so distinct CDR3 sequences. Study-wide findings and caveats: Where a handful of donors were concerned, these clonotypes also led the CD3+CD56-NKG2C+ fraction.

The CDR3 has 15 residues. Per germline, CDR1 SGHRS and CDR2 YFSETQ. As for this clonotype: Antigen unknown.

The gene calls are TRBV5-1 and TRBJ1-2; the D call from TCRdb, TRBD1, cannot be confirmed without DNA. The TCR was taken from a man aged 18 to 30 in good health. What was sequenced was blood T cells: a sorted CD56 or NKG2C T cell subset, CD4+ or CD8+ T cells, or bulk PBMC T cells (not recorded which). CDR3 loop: CASSPPRQDNYGYTF. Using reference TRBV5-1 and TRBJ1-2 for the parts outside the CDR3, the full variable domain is KAGVTQTPRYLIKTRGQQVTLSCSPISGHRSVSWYQQTPGQGLQFLFEYFSETQRNKGNFPGRFSGRQFSNSRSEMNVSTLELGDSALYLCASSPPRQDNYGYTFGSGTRLTVV.